This T cell receptor beta chain was sequenced for a study of cytomegalovirus exposure and HLA in healthy donors. Study-level results: Listed as cytomegalovirus-associated were 170 or so TCR beta chains. A few of the chains that were CMV-associated were confirmed in vitro to be specific for CMV antigens. That first-cohort TCR clusters tended to co-occur in the roughly 110 validation repertoires was found in a later analysis.

The sample holds many counts of this clone. Its antigen remains unidentified. Germline CDR1 is SNHLY and CDR2 is FYNNEI. V gave up 0 bases and J gave up 6 bases, with 15 bases separating them. This CDR3 comprises 15 residues. Data came from immunoSEQ multiplex PCR; TCRdb stores just in-frame clones and leaves some out. The table shows 70,000 to 90,000 clones, with approximately 86% occurring only once. The sequenced sample consisted of PBMCs. This receptor was identified in a man younger than 45 in good health and CMV-seronegative. This chain connects TRBV2 to TRBJ2-7; D is possibly TRBD1 (5 bases). In DNA form, the CDR3 reads TGTGCCAGCAGTGAAGCGGGAAGGGGCCCTGCCGAGCAGTACTTC. Encoded protein: CASSEAGRGPAEQYF.